This paragraph covers one T cell receptor beta chain sequence. Its cognate antigen is unknown. The sample comes from a study of cytomegalovirus exposure and HLA in healthy donors. Looking at the study overall: Earlier sequencing of 200 million or so T cells yielded roughly 120 million unique TCR beta sequences. Findings and caveats of the study: The study put some 150 TCR beta chains on its list as cytomegalovirus-associated.

PCR was performed using 60 Vbeta and 13 Jbeta primers. TCRdb's copy holds only in-frame clones and misses some; the assay was immunoSEQ multiplex PCR. The sample holds around 120,000 clones, nearly 65% seen once. After removal of 8 bases from V and 6 bases from J, the junction contained 8 bases not matched to a gene. This CDR3 region has 13 residues. Germline V lookup: CDR1 SNHLY, CDR2 FYNNEI. What was sequenced was PBMCs. The chain joins TRBV2 to TRBJ2-7; 9 nucleotides line up with TRBD2. The sequence was collected from a man in his forties or fifties in good health and CMV-seropositive. The CDR3 region has the DNA TGTGCCAGCCCGGGGCGGGAGGGCGGCGAGCAGTACTTC. Protein sequence: CASPGREGGEQYF.